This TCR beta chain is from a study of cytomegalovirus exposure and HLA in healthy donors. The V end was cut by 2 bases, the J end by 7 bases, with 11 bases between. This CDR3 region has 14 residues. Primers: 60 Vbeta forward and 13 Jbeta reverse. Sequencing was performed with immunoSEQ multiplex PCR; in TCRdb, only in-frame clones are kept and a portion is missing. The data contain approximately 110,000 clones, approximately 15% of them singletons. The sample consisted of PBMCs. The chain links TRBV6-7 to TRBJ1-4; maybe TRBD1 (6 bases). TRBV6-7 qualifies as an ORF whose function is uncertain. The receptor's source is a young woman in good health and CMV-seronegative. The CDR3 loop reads CASSYRGDTEKLFF. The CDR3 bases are TGTGCCAGCAGTTACCGAGGGGACACTGAAAAACTGTTTTTT.